Given below is one T cell receptor (beta chain) in context. The antigen remains unidentified. Recipients received nonmyeloablative bone marrow transplants from related graft donors, with transient mixed chimerism. Unstimulated regulatory T cells (CD4+CD25+CD127-), CD4+CD25- non-regulatory cells, CD4 and CD8 cells were FACS-sorted from thawed PBMCs. The data were produced by immunoSEQ multiplex PCR, yet TCRdb's version contains in-frame clones alone and is incomplete. The data contain tens of thousands of clones, around 87% of them singletons. This record belongs to a study of Tregs in tolerant kidney transplant recipients. Study results and caveats: Tregs expanded with activated donor B cells seemed most donor-specific. Validation in larger populations is needed because few patients were studied.

The sequencing used CD4+ T cells from blood (PBMCs), collected 6 months after the transplant. The TCR was taken from a human patient who received a combined kidney and bone marrow transplant. The graft donor may be the source of some T cells.

Here the CDR3 DNA reads TGTGCCGGACAGGGACAGGCGAACACTGAAGCTTTCTTT. Translated: CAGQGQANTEAFF. The V call is TRBV7-9, the J call TRBJ1-1; 8 bases align to TRBD1. Losses at the gene ends were 11 bases for V and 1 base for J; bases not matched to a gene: 6. The germline V gene encodes CDR1 SEHNR and CDR2 FQNEAQ (reference sequence). This CDR3 is built from 13 residues.